One and the same sample provided the 4 T cell receptor beta chains below, sequenced in a study of OX40 agonist ivuxolimab in advanced cancers. The table came from immunoSEQ multiplex PCR; TCRdb's copy has only in-frame clones and leaves some out. Of about 79,000 clones in the sample, around 90% are singletons; the top ten hold around 0.34%. The sample consisted of CD4+ or CD8+ T cells sorted from blood, taken in a trial of the OX40 agonist ivuxolimab. The source is an adult with an advanced solid tumor such as melanoma, head and neck, liver or kidney cancer.

The chain combines TRBV29-1 with TRBJ2-7, with D possibly matching TRBD1 (5 bases). This CDR3 comprises 13 residues. The ends were cut back, 4 bases at V and 2 bases at J, with 12 bases in the middle. Germline CDR1 and CDR2: SQVTM and ANQGSEA. The CDR3 is CSVATGAPYEQYF. The CDR3 DNA reads TGCAGCGTTGCTACAGGAGCCCCCTACGAGCAGTACTTC.

J is TRBJ1-1 and V is TRBV10-2; weak D call: TRBD1 (5 bases). This CDR3 spans 12 amino acids. Germline-derived CDR1 and CDR2 are WSHSY and SAAADI. With 7 bases removed from V and 6 bases from J, the gap between germline ends came to 12 bases. CDR3 region: CASTGSPPEAFF. In DNA form, the CDR3 reads TGCGCCAGCACAGGGAGCCCTCCTGAAGCTTTCTTT.

The gene calls are TRBV2 and TRBJ2-1; D may be TRBD1 or TRBD2 (5 bases each). Trimming pared 4 bases from V and 5 bases from J, leaving 12 bases between. Germline lookup yields CDR1 SNHLY and CDR2 FYNNEI. CDR3 length: 14 amino acids. The CDR3: CASSGGTQDNEQFF. CDR3 DNA: TGTGCCAGCAGTGGGGGGACGCAGGACAATGAGCAGTTCTTC.

The DNA for the CDR3 is TGTGCCAGCAGCTTGGCGGCGGGGCCCGACAATGAGCAGTTCTTC. The encoded protein is CASSLAAGPDNEQFF. The rearrangement links TRBV7-2 to TRBJ2-1; D possibly corresponds to TRBD2 (6 bases). In germline, CDR1 is SGHTA, CDR2 FQGNSA. The ends were cut back, 3 bases at V and 5 bases at J, with 14 bases in the middle. This CDR3 is 15 amino acids long.